This T cell receptor (beta chain) was identified in a study of neurological immune-mediated disorders. Germline V gene data show CDR1 as DFQATT and CDR2 as SNEGSKA (reference sequence). V dropped 3 bases and J dropped 4; count of bases not matched to a gene: 7. The CDR3 extends over 14 amino acids. The authors made cDNA by 5'RACE with 10-nucleotide random UMIs. Sequencing runs each yielded over 170 million TCR-beta sequences from 15-18 subjects. TCRdb independently ran MiXCR on the 5' RACE reads; one entry per CDR3 protein. Here the sample spans roughly 30,000 distinct CDR3 sequences, about 14% being singletons. Time point denoted: technical triplicate 2. CD4+ or CD8+ T cells at a count of 1 million served as input for the sorted libraries. This clonotype was observed many times.

The chain employs TRBV20-1 and TRBJ2-7; TRBD1 matches at 9 bases. The sequence came from a female donor with HTLV-1-associated myelopathy (HAM/TSP). What was sequenced was CD4+ T cells from blood. The CDR3 nucleotides read TGCAGTGCTAGGGGGGACAGGGAAGGTTACGAGCAGTACTTC. Its protein is CSARGDREGYEQYF.